The clone carrying this T cell receptor (beta chain) has ten or more counts. This record comes from a study of T cells after posttransplantation cyclophosphamide. Here immunoSEQ multiplex PCR was the method, and the copy in TCRdb shows in-frame clones only, minus some. This repertoire holds some 37,000 clones, and none appear only once. V dropped 6 bases and J dropped 5 bases, with 19 bases sitting between them. This CDR3 comprises 16 residues. CDR1 is MDHEN and CDR2 is SYDVKM in the germline V gene. The clonotype was recovered from a girl aged 10-17 years in good health, CMV-negative, and a related stem cell transplant donor. V gene TRBV28 combines with J gene TRBJ2-2, with D perhaps matching TRBD1 (6 bases). Sequenced sample: PBMCs. The CDR3 sequence is CASSPRGLSETGELFF. The DNA of the CDR3 is TGTGCCAGCAGCCCCAGGGGTCTATCGGAAACCGGGGAGCTGTTTTTT.